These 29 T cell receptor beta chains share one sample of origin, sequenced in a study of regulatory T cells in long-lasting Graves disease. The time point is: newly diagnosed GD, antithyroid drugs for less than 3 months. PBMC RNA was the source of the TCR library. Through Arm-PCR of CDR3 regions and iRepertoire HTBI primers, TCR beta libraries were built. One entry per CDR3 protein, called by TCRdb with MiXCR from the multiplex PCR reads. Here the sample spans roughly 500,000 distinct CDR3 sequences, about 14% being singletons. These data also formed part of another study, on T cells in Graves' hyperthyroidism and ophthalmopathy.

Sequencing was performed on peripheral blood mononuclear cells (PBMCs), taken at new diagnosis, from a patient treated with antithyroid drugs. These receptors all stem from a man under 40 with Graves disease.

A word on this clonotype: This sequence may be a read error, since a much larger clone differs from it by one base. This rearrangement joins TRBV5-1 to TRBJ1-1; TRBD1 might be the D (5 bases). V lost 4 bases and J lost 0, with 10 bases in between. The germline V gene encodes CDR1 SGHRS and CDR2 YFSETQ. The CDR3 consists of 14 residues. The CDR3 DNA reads TGCGCCAGCAGCAAAGGGGCCGTGAACACTGAAGCTTTCTTT. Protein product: CASSKGAVNTEAFF.

DNA for the CDR3: TGTGCCCCATTCTGGGGCAGACTCAATCTTACCGGGGAGCTGTTTTTT. Protein: CAPFWGRLNLTGELFF. This chain links TRBV7-8 with TRBJ2-2, with D maybe TRBD1 (5 bases). This CDR3 region has 16 residues. The V gene lost 11 bases and the J gene lost 5 bases, with 24 bases spanning the gap. Germline V CDR1 and CDR2: SGHVS, FQNEAQ. Drawing the rest from reference TRBV7-8 and TRBJ2-2, the complete variable domain is GAGVSQSPRYKVAKRGQDVALRCDPISGHVSLFWYQQALGQGPEFLTYFQNEAQLDKSGLPSDRFFAERPEGSVSTLKIQRTQQEDSAVYLCAPFWGRLNLTGELFFGEGSRLTVL.

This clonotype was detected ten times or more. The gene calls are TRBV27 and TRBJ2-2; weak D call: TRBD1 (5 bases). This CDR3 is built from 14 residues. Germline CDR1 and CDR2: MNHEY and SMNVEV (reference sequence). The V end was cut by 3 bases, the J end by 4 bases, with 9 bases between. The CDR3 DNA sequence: TGTGCCAGCAGTTTCTCAGGGTTCACCGGGGAGCTGTTTTTT. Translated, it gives CASSFSGFTGELFF.

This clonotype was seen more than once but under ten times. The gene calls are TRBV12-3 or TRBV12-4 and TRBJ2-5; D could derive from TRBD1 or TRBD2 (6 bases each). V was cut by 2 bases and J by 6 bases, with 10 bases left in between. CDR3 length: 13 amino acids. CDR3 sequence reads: CASSLTGAQTQYF. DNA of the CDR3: TGTGCCAGCAGTTTAACGGGGGCCCAGACCCAGTACTTC.

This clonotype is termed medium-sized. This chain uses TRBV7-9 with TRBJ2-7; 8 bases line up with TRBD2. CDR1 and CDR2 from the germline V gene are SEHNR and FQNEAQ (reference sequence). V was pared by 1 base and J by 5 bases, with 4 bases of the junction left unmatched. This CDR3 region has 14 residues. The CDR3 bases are TGTGCCAGCAGCTTAGAGGGACTAGATCACGAGCAGTACTTC. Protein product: CASSLEGLDHEQYF. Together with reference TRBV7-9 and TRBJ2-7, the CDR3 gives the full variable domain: DTGVSQNPRHKITKRGQNVTFRCDPISEHNRLYWYRQTLGQGPEFLTYFQNEAQLEKSRLLSDRFSAERPKGSFSTLEIQRTEQGDSAMYLCASSLEGLDHEQYFGPGTRLTVT.

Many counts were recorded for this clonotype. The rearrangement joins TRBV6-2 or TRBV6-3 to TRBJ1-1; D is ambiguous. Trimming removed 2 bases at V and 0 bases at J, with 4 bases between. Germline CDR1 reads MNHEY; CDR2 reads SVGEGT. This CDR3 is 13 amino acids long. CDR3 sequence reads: CASSYMMNTEAFF. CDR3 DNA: TGTGCCAGCAGTTACATGATGAACACTGAAGCTTTCTTT.

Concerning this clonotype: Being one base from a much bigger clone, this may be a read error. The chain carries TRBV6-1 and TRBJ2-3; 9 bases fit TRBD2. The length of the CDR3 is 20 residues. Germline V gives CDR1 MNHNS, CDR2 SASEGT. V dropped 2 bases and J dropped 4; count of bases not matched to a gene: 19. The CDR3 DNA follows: TGTGCCAGCAGTGAAAAGGATGCGACCGGGACTAGCAGATACGCAGATACGCAGTATTTT. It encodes CASSEKDATGTSRYADTQYF.

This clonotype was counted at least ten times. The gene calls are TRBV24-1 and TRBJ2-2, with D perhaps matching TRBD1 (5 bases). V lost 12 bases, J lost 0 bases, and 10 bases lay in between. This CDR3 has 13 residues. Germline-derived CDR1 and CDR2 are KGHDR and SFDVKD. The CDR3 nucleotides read TGTGCCGCCGACAGCCCGAACACCGGGGAGCTGTTTTTT. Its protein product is CAADSPNTGELFF.

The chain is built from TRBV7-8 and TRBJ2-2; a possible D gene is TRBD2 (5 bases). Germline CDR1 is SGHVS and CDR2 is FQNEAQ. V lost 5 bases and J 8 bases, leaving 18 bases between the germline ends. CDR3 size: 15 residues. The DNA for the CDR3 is TGTGCCAGCAGCCCTATCGCCCCGTCGGGAGGGGAGCTGTTTTTT. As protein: CASSPIAPSGGELFF.

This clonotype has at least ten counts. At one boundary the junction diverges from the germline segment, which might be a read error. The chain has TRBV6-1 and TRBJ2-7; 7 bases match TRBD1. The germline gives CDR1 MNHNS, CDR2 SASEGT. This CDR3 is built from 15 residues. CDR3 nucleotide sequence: TGTGCCAGCACTGAATCCCCGGGACAGCCATACGAGCAGTACTTC. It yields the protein CASTESPGQPYEQYF.

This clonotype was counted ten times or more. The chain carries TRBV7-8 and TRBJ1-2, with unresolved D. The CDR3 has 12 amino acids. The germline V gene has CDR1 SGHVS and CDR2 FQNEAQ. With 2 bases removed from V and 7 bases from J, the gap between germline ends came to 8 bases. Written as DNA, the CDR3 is TGTGCCAGCAGCTTATATAGGTTTGGCTACACCTTC. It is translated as CASSLYRFGYTF.

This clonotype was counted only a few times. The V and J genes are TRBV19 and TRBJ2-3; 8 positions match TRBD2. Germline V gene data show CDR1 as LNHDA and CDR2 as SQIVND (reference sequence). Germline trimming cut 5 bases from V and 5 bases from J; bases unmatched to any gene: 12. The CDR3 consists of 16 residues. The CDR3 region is CASSAYFSGMVDTQYF. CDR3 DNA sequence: TGTGCCAGTAGTGCTTATTTTAGCGGGATGGTAGATACGCAGTATTTT.

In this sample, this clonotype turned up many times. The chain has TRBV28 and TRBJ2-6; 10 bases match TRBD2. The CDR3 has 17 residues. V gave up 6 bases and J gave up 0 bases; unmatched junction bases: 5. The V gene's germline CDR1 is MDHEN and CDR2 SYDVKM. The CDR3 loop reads CASRGAGGPSGANVLTF. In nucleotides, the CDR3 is TGTGCCAGCAGAGGAGCGGGAGGGCCCTCTGGGGCCAACGTCCTGACTTTC.

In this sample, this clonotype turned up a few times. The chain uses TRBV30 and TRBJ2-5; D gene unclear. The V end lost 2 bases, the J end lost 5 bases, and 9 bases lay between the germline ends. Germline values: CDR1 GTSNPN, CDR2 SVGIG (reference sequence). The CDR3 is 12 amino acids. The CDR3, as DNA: TGTGCCTGGAGTCCCTCGGTGGAGACCCAGTACTTC. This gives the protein CAWSPSVETQYF.

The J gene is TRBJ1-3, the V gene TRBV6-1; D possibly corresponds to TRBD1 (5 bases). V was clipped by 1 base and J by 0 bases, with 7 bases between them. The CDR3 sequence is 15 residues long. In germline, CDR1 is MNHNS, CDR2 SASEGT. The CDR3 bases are TGTGCCAGCAGTGAAGTCGGGGGCTCTGGAAACACCATATATTTT. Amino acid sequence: CASSEVGGSGNTIYF.

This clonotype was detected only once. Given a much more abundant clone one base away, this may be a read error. The CDR3 DNA sequence: TGCAGTGCCGGGACAGGGGTGGAGGGCGACACCTTC. Translated: CSAGTGVEGDTF. The chain has TRBV20-1 and TRBJ1-2; TRBD1 matches 10 bases. CDR3 length equals 12 residues. The germline V gene encodes CDR1 DFQATT and CDR2 SNEGSKA (reference sequence). The V gene end was trimmed by 6 bases and the J gene end by 12 bases; junction bases not matched to a gene: 10.

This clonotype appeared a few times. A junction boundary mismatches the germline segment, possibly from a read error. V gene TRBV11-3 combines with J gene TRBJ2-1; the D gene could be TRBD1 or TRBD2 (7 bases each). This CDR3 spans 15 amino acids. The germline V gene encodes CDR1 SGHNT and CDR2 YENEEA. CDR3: CASSPRGGQYSEQFF. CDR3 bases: TGTGCCAGCAGCCCTAGGGGGGGACAGTACAGTGAGCAGTTCTTC.

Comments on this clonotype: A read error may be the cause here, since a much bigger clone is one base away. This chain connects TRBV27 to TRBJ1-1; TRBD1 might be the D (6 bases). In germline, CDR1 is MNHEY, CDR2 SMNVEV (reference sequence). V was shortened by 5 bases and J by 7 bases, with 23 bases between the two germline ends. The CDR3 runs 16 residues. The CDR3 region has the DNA TGTGCCAGCAGTCCTGTACAGGGAATCTCCTACCTTGAAGCTTTCTTT. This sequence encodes CASSPVQGISYLEAFF.

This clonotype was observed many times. The CDR3 DNA is TGTGCCAGCAGACCACGGACAGGGAAGAACACTGAAGCTTTCTTT. The encoded protein is CASRPRTGKNTEAFF. The gene calls are TRBV7-9 and TRBJ1-1; the match to TRBD1 covers 8 bases. The CDR3 runs 15 residues. Germline CDR1 and CDR2: SEHNR and FQNEAQ (reference sequence). Trimming at V came to 6 bases and at J to 1 base, leaving 7 bases not matched to a gene.

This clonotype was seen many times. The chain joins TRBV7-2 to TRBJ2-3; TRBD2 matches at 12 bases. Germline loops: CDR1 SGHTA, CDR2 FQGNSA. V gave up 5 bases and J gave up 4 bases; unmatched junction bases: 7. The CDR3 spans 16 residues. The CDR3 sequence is CASSAASGRVADTQYF. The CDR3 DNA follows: TGTGCCAGCAGCGCGGCTAGCGGGAGGGTGGCAGATACGCAGTATTTT.

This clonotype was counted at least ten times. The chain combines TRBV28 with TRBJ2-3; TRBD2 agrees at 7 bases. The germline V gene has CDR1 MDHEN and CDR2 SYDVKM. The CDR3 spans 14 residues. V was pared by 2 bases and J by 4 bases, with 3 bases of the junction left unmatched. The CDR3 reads CASSLVAGPDTQYF. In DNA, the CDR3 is TGTGCCAGCAGTTTAGTAGCGGGCCCAGATACGCAGTATTTT.

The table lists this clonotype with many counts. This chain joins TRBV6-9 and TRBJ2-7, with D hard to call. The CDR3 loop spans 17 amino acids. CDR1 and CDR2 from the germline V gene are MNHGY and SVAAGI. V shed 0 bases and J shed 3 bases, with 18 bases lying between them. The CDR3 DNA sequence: TGTGCCAGCAGTTATTCGAAGACAAACCGAGAGGACTACGAGCAGTACTTC. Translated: CASSYSKTNREDYEQYF.

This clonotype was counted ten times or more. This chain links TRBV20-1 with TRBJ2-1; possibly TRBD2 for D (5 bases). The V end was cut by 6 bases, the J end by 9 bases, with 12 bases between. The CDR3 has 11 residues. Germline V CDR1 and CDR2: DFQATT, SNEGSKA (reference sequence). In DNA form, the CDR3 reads TGCAGTGCCGAGCCCCGGGGTGAGCAGTTCTTC. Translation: CSAEPRGEQFF.

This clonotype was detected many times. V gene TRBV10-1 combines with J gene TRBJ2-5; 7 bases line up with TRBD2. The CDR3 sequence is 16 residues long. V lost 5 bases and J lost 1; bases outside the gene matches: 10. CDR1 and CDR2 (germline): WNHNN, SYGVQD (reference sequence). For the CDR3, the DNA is TGCGCCAGCAGTCCGCTAGCGCCGGGGGGCCAAGAGACCCAGTACTTC. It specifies CASSPLAPGGQETQYF.

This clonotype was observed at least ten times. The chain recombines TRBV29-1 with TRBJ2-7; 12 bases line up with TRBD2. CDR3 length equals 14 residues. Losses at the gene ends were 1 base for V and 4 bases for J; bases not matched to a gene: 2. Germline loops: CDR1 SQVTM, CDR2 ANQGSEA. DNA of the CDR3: TGCAGCGTTGAAGGGACTAGCGGGATATACGAGCAGTACTTC. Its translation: CSVEGTSGIYEQYF.

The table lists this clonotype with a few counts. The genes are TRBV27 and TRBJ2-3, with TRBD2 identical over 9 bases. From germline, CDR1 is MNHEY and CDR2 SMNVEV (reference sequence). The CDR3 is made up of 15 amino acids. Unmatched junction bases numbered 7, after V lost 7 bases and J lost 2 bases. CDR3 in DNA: TGTGCCAGCAAGGAGCTAGCGGGATCCACAGATACGCAGTATTTT. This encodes CASKELAGSTDTQYF.

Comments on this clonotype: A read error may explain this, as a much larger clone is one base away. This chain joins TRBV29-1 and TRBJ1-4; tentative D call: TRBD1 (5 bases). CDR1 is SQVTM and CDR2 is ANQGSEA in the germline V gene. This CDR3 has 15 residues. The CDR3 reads CSASRGGFSNEKLVF. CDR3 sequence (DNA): TGCAGCGCCTCCCGGGGGGGGTTTTCTAATGAAAAACTGGTTTTT.

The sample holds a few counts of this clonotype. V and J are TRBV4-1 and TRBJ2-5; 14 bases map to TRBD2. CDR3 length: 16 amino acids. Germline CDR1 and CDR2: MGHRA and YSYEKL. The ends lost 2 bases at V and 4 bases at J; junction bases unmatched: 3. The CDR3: CASSQPTSGRVETQYF. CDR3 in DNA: TGCGCCAGCAGCCAACCGACTAGCGGGAGGGTAGAGACCCAGTACTTC.

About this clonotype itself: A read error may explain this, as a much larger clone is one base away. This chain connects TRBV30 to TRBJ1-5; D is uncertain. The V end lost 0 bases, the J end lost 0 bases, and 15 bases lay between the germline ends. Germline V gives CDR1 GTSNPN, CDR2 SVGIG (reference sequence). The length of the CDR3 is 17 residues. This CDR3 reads CAWSVGLAANSNQPQHF. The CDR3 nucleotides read TGTGCCTGGAGTGTAGGGCTGGCAGCAAATAGCAATCAGCCCCAGCATTTT.